The rows below give T cell receptor beta chains drawn from one sample of a study of technical replicates of blood from a handful of donors. Sequenced by immunoSEQ multiplex PCR; TCRdb stores in-frame clones only, minus some. In the table there are 60,000 to 85,000 clones, approximately 94% of which are singletons. What was sequenced was T cells isolated from PBMCs. All receptors come from a human donor in good health. Each CDR3 is given with its conserved first and last residue. The D gene is left open where the match is weak. Some rows mark clone size as missing; the rest say once, few, many or name a class of expanded clone.

j_call v_call d_call clone_size cdr3_aa cdr3_nt
TRBJ2-3 TRBV7-2 - - CASSLVAAATDTQYF TGTGCCAGCAGCTTAGTGGCAGCGGCCACAGATACGCAGTATTTT
TRBJ2-7 TRBV7-2 TRBD1 once CASRKQGDFSYEQYF TGTGCCAGCAGGAAACAGGGGGATTTTTCCTACGAGCAGTACTTC
TRBJ1-1 TRBV5-1 TRBD1 once CASSLATGETEAFF TGCGCCAGCAGCTTGGCCACAGGGGAAACTGAAGCTTTCTTT
TRBJ2-7 TRBV28 TRBD1 once CASTGDRGAYEQYF TGTGCCAGCACAGGGGACAGGGGAGCCTACGAGCAGTACTTC
TRBJ1-5 TRBV9 - - CASSAGSYSNQPQHF TGTGCCAGCAGCGCAGGAAGCTATAGCAATCAGCCCCAGCATTTT
TRBJ1-1 TRBV14 TRBD1 - CASSQLTGALTEAFF TGTGCCAGCAGCCAACTTACAGGGGCGCTGACTGAAGCTTTCTTT
TRBJ1-4 TRBV27 - once CASSFGRQANEKLFF TGTGCCAGCAGTTTTGGAAGGCAGGCTAATGAAAAACTGTTTTTT
TRBJ2-1 TRBV7-3 - - CASSLGLASSYNEQFF TGTGCCAGCAGCTTAGGCCTAGCGTCGTCCTACAATGAGCAGTTCTTC
TRBJ2-1 TRBV4-3 TRBD2 - CASSQEILAEHNEQFF TGCGCCAGCAGCCAAGAAATTCTAGCGGAACACAATGAGCAGTTCTTC
TRBJ2-2 TRBV4-2 TRBD2 - CASSQRAGGSAGELFF TGTGCCAGCAGCCAACGAGCGGGAGGGTCCGCCGGGGAGCTGTTTTTT
TRBJ2-1 TRBV19 - - CASTGDHYNEQFF TGTGCCAGTACAGGGGATCACTACAATGAGCAGTTCTTC
TRBJ2-1 TRBV6-4 - - CASSPRLGEDEQFF TGTGCCAGCAGCCCCCGGCTGGGGGAGGATGAGCAGTTCTTC
TRBJ2-7 TRBV9 TRBD2 - CASSLAGVGEQYF TGTGCCAGCAGCTTAGCGGGAGTCGGTGAGCAGTACTTC
TRBJ2-1 TRBV18 - - CASSLQGPTYNEQFF TGTGCCAGCTCGTTACAGGGTCCCACCTACAATGAGCAGTTCTTC
TRBJ2-1 TRBV30 - - CAWSLGGSGNEQFF TGTGCCTGGAGTTTGGGAGGATCGGGCAATGAGCAGTTCTTC
TRBJ2-1 TRBV6-5 - - CASSRSRRVNEQFF TGTGCCAGCAGTCGATCCCGGCGGGTGAATGAGCAGTTCTTC
TRBJ1-5 TRBV19 - - CASSPGQPNQPQHF TGTGCCAGTAGTCCCGGACAGCCCAATCAGCCCCAGCATTTT
TRBJ1-3 TRBV9 - - CASSAGDGTSGNTIYF TGTGCCAGCAGCGCGGGGGACGGGACCTCTGGAAACACCATATATTTT
TRBJ1-5 TRBV29-1 - - CSVSQGNSNQPQHF TGCAGCGTGTCTCAGGGGAATAGCAATCAGCCCCAGCATTTT
TRBJ2-3 TRBV7-9 - - CASSLTPADTQYF TGTGCCAGCAGCTTAACCCCGGCAGATACGCAGTATTTT
TRBJ1-2 TRBV4-1 - - CASSREEQAYYGYTF TGCGCCAGCAGCCGGGAAGAACAGGCGTACTATGGCTACACCTTC
TRBJ2-1 TRBV19 - - CASSILSSYNEQFF TGTGCCAGTAGTATACTTAGCTCCTACAATGAGCAGTTCTTC
TRBJ2-1 TRBV29-1 TRBD2 - CSVHPGLGSYNEQFF TGCAGCGTTCATCCGGGACTAGGCTCCTACAATGAGCAGTTCTTC
TRBJ2-7 TRBV30 - - CAYKVRDNSYEQYF TGTGCTTACAAGGTCCGGGACAACTCCTACGAGCAGTACTTC
TRBJ2-2 TRBV5-4 - - CASIVFEITGELFF TGTGCCAGCATAGTATTCGAGATAACCGGGGAGCTGTTTTTT
TRBJ2-2 TRBV4-1 TRBD2 - CASSLDPGTSGTGELFF TGCGCCAGCAGCCTAGATCCCGGGACTAGTGGGACCGGGGAGCTGTTTTTT
TRBJ2-7 TRBV20-1 TRBD1 - CSARKGAEQYF TGCAGTGCTAGAAAGGGGGCCGAGCAGTACTTC
TRBJ2-7 TRBV6-5 TRBD2 - CASRLAGRTEQYF TGTGCCAGCAGGTTAGCGGGACGTACCGAGCAGTACTTC
TRBJ2-3 TRBV19 - - CASSIDSLVDTQYF TGTGCCAGTAGTATAGATTCGCTAGTAGATACGCAGTATTTT
TRBJ2-1 TRBV7-8 - - CASSLYSSYNEQFF TGTGCCAGCAGCTTATACTCCTCCTACAATGAGCAGTTCTTC
TRBJ2-1 TRBV11-2 TRBD2 - CASSLALAGGGNNEQFF TGTGCCAGCAGCTTAGCTTTAGCGGGAGGGGGTAACAATGAGCAGTTCTTC
TRBJ2-7 TRBV5-4 TRBD1 - CASSLWGQSYEQYF TGTGCCAGCAGCTTGTGGGGACAGTCCTACGAGCAGTACTTC
TRBJ1-1 TRBV19 TRBD1 - CASSPGTGGFEAFF TGTGCCAGTAGCCCCGGGACAGGGGGCTTTGAAGCTTTCTTT
TRBJ1-3 TRBV27 TRBD1 - CASSLTGYHRGLGNTIYF TGTGCCAGCAGTTTAACGGGCTATCACAGGGGGCTTGGAAACACCATATATTTT
TRBJ1-1 TRBV10-1 TRBD1 - CASSDLRTGAEAFF TGCGCCAGCAGTGACTTGAGGACAGGGGCTGAAGCTTTCTTT
TRBJ2-1 TRBV7-9 - - CASSFSNEQFF TGTGCCAGCAGCTTTAGCAATGAGCAGTTCTTC
TRBJ1-1 TRBV6-5 - - CASSYSLSRGPEAFF TGTGCCAGCAGTTACTCTTTAAGTAGAGGCCCTGAAGCTTTCTTT
TRBJ1-2 TRBV11-3 - - CASSLGGDGYTF TGTGCCAGCAGCTTAGGAGGAGACGGCTACACCTTC
TRBJ2-1 TRBV30 TRBD2 - CAWSLGLAGANEQFF TGTGCCTGGAGCCTGGGACTAGCGGGAGCCAATGAGCAGTTCTTC
TRBJ1-1 TRBV6-5 - - CASIAGNTEAFF TGTGCCAGCATTGCAGGGAACACTGAAGCTTTCTTT
TRBJ2-7 TRBV7-9 TRBD2 - CASSFASGSYEQYF TGTGCCAGCAGCTTCGCTAGCGGGAGCTACGAGCAGTACTTC
TRBJ1-5 TRBV2 - - CASHRTEGRQPQHF TGTGCCAGCCATAGGACAGAAGGCAGGCAGCCCCAGCATTTT
TRBJ1-5 TRBV5-6 TRBD1 - CASSLRTGSDQPQHF TGTGCCAGCAGCCTTAGGACAGGCTCAGATCAGCCCCAGCATTTT
TRBJ2-5 TRBV7-2 TRBD1 - CASSLVGRGPTRTETQYF TGTGCCAGCAGCTTAGTGGGAAGGGGGCCAACTAGAACGGAGACCCAGTACTTC
TRBJ1-5 TRBV6-6 - few CASSYYPGQTQHF TGTGCCAGCAGTTACTACCCGGGACAAACTCAGCATTTT
TRBJ2-4 TRBV6-5 TRBD2 once CASSYSKGLVKNIQYF TGTGCCAGCAGTTACTCGAAAGGACTAGTTAAAAACATTCAGTACTTC
TRBJ2-3 TRBV30 - - CAWSLAPDTQYF TGTGCCTGGTCCTTAGCTCCAGATACGCAGTATTTT
TRBJ1-3 TRBV13 TRBD1 - CASSLAGGNTIYF TGTGCCAGCAGCTTGGCAGGGGGCAACACCATATATTTT
TRBJ1-5 TRBV5-4 - - CASSLQGSGQPQHF TGTGCCAGCAGCTTGCAGGGTTCAGGTCAGCCCCAGCATTTT
TRBJ1-2 TRBV4-1 TRBD1 - CASSQRTGTDYGYTF TGCGCCAGCAGCCAAAGGACAGGGACGGACTATGGCTACACCTTC
TRBJ2-7 TRBV18 - - CASSPTRTEHISYEQYF TGTGCCAGCTCACCAACCCGGACAGAACACATCTCCTACGAGCAGTACTTC